The clone carrying this T cell receptor (beta chain) appeared many times. TCRdb processed the 5' RACE reads anew with MiXCR; each CDR3 protein has one entry. The profile shows 150,000 to 200,000 distinct CDR3 sequences, roughly 13% of them singletons. This record comes from a study of CD8 T cells in ankylosing spondylitis. Sequenced sample: blood, either unsorted or a sorted T cell fraction (not recorded which). This clonotype originated in a male donor with ankylosing spondylitis or in good health (not recorded which).

CDR3 DNA: TGCAGTGCTACTGATCCGGACCGCGGGGGGTATGAGCAGTTCTTC. Encoded protein: CSATDPDRGGYEQFF. This chain uses TRBV20-1 with TRBJ2-1; 8 nucleotides align to TRBD2. The CDR3 contains 15 residues. Trimming took 4 bases from V and 8 from J; bases not matched to a gene: 13. Germline values: CDR1 DFQATT, CDR2 SNEGSKA (reference sequence).